This is a list of T cell receptor beta chains from one sample in a study of T cell responses to AZD1222 COVID-19 vaccine. Using immunoSEQ multiplex PCR, the repertoire was profiled, and TCRdb retains in-frame clones only, with some absent. The sample has about 83,000 clones; roughly 88% are singletons. The material sequenced was peripheral blood, taken on day 0 of AZD1222 vaccination. These TCRs come from an adult in good health. CDR3s include the opening cysteine and the closing phenylalanine or tryptophan. D genes are given only for firm matches. Only some rows state a clone size, as once, few, many or a class for expanded clones.

TRBJ2-7,NA,TRBV6-6,NA,CASSYQGGEQYF
TRBJ1-2,NA,TRBV4-1,few,CASSPRDELTYGYTF
TRBJ2-2,TRBD2,TRBV12-5,NA,CASATSGVQPNTGELFF
TRBJ1-4,NA,TRBV6-5,NA,CASSYRGSEKLFF
TRBJ1-1,NA,TRBV18,NA,CASSPLDMNTEAFF
TRBJ2-7,TRBD1,TRBV5-4,NA,CASSSSPGQAKSSYEQYF
TRBJ2-1,NA,TRBV9,NA,CASSVRPGVGHNEQFF
TRBJ2-1,NA,TRBV5-1,NA,CASSLTPENNEQFF
TRBJ2-5,TRBD2,TRBV6-5,NA,CASSYSSGGLQETQYF
TRBJ2-1,TRBD2,TRBV10-1,NA,CASSGTSGGPPEQFF
TRBJ1-1,NA,TRBV6-6,NA,CASSLGGLGTEAFF
TRBJ2-3,NA,TRBV7-3,NA,CASSEPGTSPTDTQYF
TRBJ1-6,NA,TRBV3-1/TRBV3-2,few,CASSPGSSYNSPLHF
TRBJ1-1,NA,TRBV3-1/TRBV3-2,NA,CASSQVGLNTEAFF
TRBJ2-1,TRBD1,TRBV5-1,NA,CASGLGQERSEQFF
TRBJ1-1,NA,TRBV6-5,NA,CASSHPDGGEAFF
TRBJ1-2,NA,TRBV19,few,CASTAGDLVYGYTF